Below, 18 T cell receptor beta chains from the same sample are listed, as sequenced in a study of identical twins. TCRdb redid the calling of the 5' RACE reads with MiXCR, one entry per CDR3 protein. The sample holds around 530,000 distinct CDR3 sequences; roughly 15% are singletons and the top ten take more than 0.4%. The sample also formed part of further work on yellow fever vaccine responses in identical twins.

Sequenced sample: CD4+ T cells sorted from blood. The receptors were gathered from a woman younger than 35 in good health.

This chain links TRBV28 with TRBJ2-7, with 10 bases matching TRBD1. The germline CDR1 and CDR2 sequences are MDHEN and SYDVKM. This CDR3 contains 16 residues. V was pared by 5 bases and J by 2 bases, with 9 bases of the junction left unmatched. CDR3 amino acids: CASSPDSGTGAYEQYF. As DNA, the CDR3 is TGTGCCAGCAGTCCCGATTCCGGGACAGGGGCCTACGAGCAGTACTTC. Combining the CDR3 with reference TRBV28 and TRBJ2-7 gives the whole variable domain DVKVTQSSRYLVKRTGEKVFLECVQDMDHENMFWYRQDPGLGLRLIYFSYDVKMKEKGDIPEGYSVSREKKERFSLILESASTNQTSMYLCASSPDSGTGAYEQYFGPGTRLTVT.

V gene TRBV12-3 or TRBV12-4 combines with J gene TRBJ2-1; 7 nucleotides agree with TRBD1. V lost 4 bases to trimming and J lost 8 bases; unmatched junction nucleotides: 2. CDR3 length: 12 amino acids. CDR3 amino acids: CASSSDRDEQFF. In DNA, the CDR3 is TGTGCCAGCAGTTCTGACAGGGATGAGCAGTTCTTC.

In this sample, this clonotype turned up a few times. Written as DNA, the CDR3 is TGTGCCAGCAGAAAAGGAGACAGAAATACGCAGTATTTT. It encodes CASRKGDRNTQYF. V and J are TRBV28 and TRBJ2-3; D perhaps matches TRBD1 (5 bases). The germline V gene has CDR1 MDHEN and CDR2 SYDVKM. V gave up 6 bases and J gave up 7 bases, with 14 bases separating them. This CDR3 is built from 13 residues.

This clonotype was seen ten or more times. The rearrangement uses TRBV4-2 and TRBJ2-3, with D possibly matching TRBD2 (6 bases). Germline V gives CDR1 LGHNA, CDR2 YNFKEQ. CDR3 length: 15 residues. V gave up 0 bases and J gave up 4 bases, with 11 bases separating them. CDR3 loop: CASSQDPGEADTQYF. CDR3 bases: TGTGCCAGCAGCCAAGATCCGGGAGAGGCAGATACGCAGTATTTT.

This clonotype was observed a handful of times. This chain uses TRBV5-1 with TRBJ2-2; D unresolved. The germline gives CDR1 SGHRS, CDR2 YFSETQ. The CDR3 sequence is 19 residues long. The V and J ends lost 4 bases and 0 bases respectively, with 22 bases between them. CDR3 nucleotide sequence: TGCGCCAGCAGCGATCGGTCGCAGCCCAGACTGTCGAACACCGGGGAGCTGTTTTTT. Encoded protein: CASSDRSQPRLSNTGELFF.

The CDR3: CASSVRRSGANVLTF. DNA for the CDR3: TGTGCCAGCAGCGTCAGGCGGTCTGGGGCCAACGTCCTGACTTTC. This chain uses TRBV11-2 with TRBJ2-6; D is unresolved. CDR3 length equals 15 residues. CDR1 and CDR2 (germline): SGHAT, FQNNGV. Trimming pared 5 bases from V and 1 base from J, leaving 9 bases between.

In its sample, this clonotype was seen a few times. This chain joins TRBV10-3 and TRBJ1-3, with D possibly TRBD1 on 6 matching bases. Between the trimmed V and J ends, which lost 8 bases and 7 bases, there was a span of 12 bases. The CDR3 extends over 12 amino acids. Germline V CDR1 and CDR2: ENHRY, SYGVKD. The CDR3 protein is CAIRRDTNTIYF. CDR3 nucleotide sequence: TGTGCCATCCGCAGGGACACCAACACCATATATTTT.

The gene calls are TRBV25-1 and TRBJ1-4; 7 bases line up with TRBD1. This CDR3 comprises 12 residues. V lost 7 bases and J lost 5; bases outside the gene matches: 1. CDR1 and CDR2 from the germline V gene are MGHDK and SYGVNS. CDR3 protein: CASKQGNEKLFF. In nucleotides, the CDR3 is TGTGCCAGCAAACAGGGGAATGAAAAACTGTTTTTT.

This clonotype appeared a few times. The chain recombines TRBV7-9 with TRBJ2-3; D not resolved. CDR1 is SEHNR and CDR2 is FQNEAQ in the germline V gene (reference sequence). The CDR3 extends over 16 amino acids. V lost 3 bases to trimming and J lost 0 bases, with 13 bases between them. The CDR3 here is CASSFGAETSTDTQYF. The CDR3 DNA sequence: TGTGCCAGCAGCTTCGGCGCGGAGACTAGCACAGATACGCAGTATTTT.

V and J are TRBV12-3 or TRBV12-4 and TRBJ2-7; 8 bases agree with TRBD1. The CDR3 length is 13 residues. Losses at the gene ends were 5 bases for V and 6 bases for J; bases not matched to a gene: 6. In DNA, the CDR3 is TGTGCCAGCAGTCACGGGGACAGGTCCGAGCAGTACTTC. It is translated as CASSHGDRSEQYF.

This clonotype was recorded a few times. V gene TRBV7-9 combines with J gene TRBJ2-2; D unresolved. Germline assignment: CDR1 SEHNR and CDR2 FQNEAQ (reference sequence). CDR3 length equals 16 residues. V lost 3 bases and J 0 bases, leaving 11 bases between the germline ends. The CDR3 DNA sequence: TGTGCCAGCAGCTTCGGATGGGAAACGAACACCGGGGAGCTGTTTTTT. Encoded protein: CASSFGWETNTGELFF.

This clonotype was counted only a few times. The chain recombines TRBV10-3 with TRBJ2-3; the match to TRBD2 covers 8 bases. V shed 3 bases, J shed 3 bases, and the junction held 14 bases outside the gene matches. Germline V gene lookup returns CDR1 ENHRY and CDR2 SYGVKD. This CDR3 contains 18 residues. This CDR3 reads CAISDPGRAGVGTDTQYF. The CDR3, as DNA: TGTGCCATCAGTGATCCTGGGAGAGCGGGAGTTGGTACAGATACGCAGTATTTT.

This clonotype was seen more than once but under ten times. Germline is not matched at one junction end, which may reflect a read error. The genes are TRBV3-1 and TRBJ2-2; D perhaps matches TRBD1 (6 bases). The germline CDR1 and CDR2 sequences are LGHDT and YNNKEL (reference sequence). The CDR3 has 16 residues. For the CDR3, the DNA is TGTGCCAGCAGCCCGCTTCGGCAGGGGAACGCCGGGGAGCTGTTTTTT. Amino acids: CASSPLRQGNAGELFF.

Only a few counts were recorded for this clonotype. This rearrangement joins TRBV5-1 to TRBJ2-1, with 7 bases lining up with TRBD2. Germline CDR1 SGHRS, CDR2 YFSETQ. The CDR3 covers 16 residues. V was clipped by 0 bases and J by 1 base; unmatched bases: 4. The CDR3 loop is CASSLGGRLSYNEQFF. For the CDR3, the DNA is TGCGCCAGCAGCTTGGGCGGGAGATTGTCCTACAATGAGCAGTTCTTC.

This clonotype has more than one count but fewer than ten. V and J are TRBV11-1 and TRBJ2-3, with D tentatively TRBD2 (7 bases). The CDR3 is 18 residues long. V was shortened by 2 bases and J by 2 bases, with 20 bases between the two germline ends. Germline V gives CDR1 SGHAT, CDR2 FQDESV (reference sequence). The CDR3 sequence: CASSLRGASAVLTDTQYF. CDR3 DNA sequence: TGTGCCAGCAGCTTACGGGGGGCGTCGGCGGTCCTCACAGATACGCAGTATTTT.

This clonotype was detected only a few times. The CDR3 DNA follows: TGTGCCAGCTTGTTATTTACGTGGGGGTCCCAGAAAATACATCCGGAGACCCAGTACTTC. As protein: CASLLFTWGSQKIHPETQYF. This chain connects TRBV11-1 to TRBJ2-5; the D call may be TRBD1 or TRBD2 (5 bases each). CDR3 size: 20 residues. V was trimmed by 8 bases and J by 5 bases, leaving 36 bases between them. Germline V gene lookup returns CDR1 SGHAT and CDR2 FQDESV (reference sequence).

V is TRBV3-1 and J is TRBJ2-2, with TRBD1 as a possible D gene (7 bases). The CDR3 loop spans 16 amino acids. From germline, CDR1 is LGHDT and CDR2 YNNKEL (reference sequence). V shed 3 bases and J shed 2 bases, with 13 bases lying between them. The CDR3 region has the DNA TGTGCCAGCAGCCAGTGGGGGGACAGAAACACCGGGGAGCTGTTTTTT. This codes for CASSQWGDRNTGELFF.

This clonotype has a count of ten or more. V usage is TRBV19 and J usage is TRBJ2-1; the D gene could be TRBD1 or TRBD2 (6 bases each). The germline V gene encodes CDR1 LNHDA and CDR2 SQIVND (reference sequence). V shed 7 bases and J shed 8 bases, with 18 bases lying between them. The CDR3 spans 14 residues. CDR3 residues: CASKDPWRGDEQFF. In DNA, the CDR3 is TGTGCCAGTAAGGATCCCTGGAGGGGGGATGAGCAGTTCTTC.